This T cell receptor beta chain was retrieved from a study of blood T cell repertoires in COVID-19. Across the whole study: Donors in the United States, Italy and Spain gave samples during acute or convalescent COVID-19.

Sequencing was performed with immunoSEQ multiplex PCR; in TCRdb, only in-frame clones are kept and a portion is missing. The profile shows 150,000 to 200,000 clones, about 93% of them singletons. Germline values: CDR1 MNHEY, CDR2 SMNVEV (reference sequence). The trim removed 5 bases at V and 2 bases at J, leaving 14 bases unmatched. This CDR3 has 17 amino acids. The gene calls are TRBV27 and TRBJ2-5; TRBD2 matches at 7 bases. The sequence came from a woman aged 50 to 60 with acute or convalescent COVID-19. Input material: peripheral blood. Here the CDR3 DNA reads TGTGCCAGCAGTCCAATCTCCATCGTGGGAGGGCAAGAGACCCAGTACTTC. Protein: CASSPISIVGGQETQYF.